The sequence of this T cell receptor beta chain was determined in a study of blood T cell repertoires in COVID-19. On the study more broadly: Samples came from the United States, Italy and Spain, spanning acute and convalescent COVID-19. T cells, B-cell-depleted T cells, or PBMCs provided the cDNA or gDNA that served as material.

The CDR3 length is 16 residues. With 8 bases removed from V and 1 base from J, the gap between germline ends came to 21 bases. Germline CDR1 is SNHLY and CDR2 is FYNNEI. Authors' data handling: Amplified reference gene primers provided the basis for estimating nucleated cell counts. Produced via immunoSEQ multiplex PCR; TCRdb's table is partial and in-frame only. The V and J calls and clone size come from that table; D and trimming were worked out from the DNA. The table includes some 72,000 clones, about 90% detected once. This clone was seen repeatedly, ten times or more. The TCR originated in a middle-aged man with active COVID-19. What was sequenced was peripheral blood. The rearrangement uses TRBV2 and TRBJ2-7; TRBD1 might be the D (5 bases). This chain's CDR3 is CASEETQGILSYEQYF. CDR3 DNA sequence: TGTGCCAGCGAGGAAACCCAGGGAATTTTGTCCTACGAGCAGTACTTC.